The 10 T cell receptor beta chains below all came from one sample that was sequenced in a study of blood T cell repertoires in COVID-19. Libraries were prepared by immunoSEQ multiplex PCR; TCRdb keeps only in-frame clonotypes and omits some of them. This table has approximately 76,000 clones, about 90% appearing once. Sequencing input: peripheral blood. The receptor set was obtained from a human donor in a cohort sampled during active COVID-19.

The genes are TRBV7-8 and TRBJ2-7; D gene ambiguous. Germline assignment: CDR1 SGHVS and CDR2 FQNEAQ. The CDR3 has 13 residues. V was clipped by 1 base and J by 5 bases, with 9 bases between them. CDR3 residues: CASSLVSEDEQYF. CDR3 DNA: TGTGCCAGCAGCTTAGTATCCGAGGACGAGCAGTACTTC.

This chain joins TRBV11-2 and TRBJ2-7, with D maybe TRBD1 (7 bases). CDR3 size: 15 residues. The germline V gene encodes CDR1 SGHAT and CDR2 FQNNGV. Trimming pared 4 bases from V and 5 bases from J, leaving 18 bases between. The CDR3 DNA reads as TGTGCCAGCAGCTCGACCTCCAGGGGGGTCCACGAGCAGTACTTC. It is translated as CASSSTSRGVHEQYF.

Only one count was recorded for this clone. V is TRBV7-9 and J is TRBJ1-6, with D possibly matching TRBD1 (5 bases). V shed 3 bases and J shed 10 bases, with 13 bases lying between them. Germline values: CDR1 SEHNR, CDR2 FQNEAQ (reference sequence). The CDR3 runs to 14 residues. The CDR3 bases are TGTGCCAGCAGCTTCCCCCTGGGGGGGTCACCCCTCCACTTT. It specifies CASSFPLGGSPLHF.

The chain combines TRBV19 with TRBJ2-7; 9 bases line up with TRBD2. The CDR3 spans 14 residues. Trimming cost V 7 bases and J 1 base; bases outside gene matches: 5. CDR1 and CDR2 (germline): LNHDA, SQIVND (reference sequence). CDR3 nucleotide sequence: TGTGCCAGTATGCGGGGGGGCGAGTCCTACGAGCAGTACTTC. Translation: CASMRGGESYEQYF. The full variable domain, completed using reference TRBV19 and TRBJ2-7, is DGGITQSPKYLFRKEGQNVTLSCEQNLNHDAMYWYRQDPGQGLRLIYYSQIVNDFQKGDIAEGYSVSREKKESFPLTVTSAQKNPTAFYLCASMRGGESYEQYFGPGTRLTVT.

The CDR3, as DNA: TGTGCCAGCAGCTTTGGGGCCCGCGCCTACAATGAGCAGTTCTTC. Translation gives CASSFGARAYNEQFF. The chain joins TRBV7-9 to TRBJ2-1; TRBD1 is a possible D gene (5 bases). The CDR3 length is 15 residues. The V and J ends lost 3 bases and 2 bases respectively, with 11 bases between them. Germline V gives CDR1 SEHNR, CDR2 FQNEAQ (reference sequence).

This chain uses TRBV7-2 with TRBJ2-5; 7 bases match TRBD2. The CDR3 covers 15 residues. The germline CDR1 and CDR2 sequences are SGHTA and FQGNSA. Trimming took 1 base from V and 2 from J; bases not matched to a gene: 4. CDR3 sequence reads: CASSLGGGIQETQYF. The CDR3 nucleotides read TGTGCCAGCAGCTTAGGGGGGGGTATACAAGAGACCCAGTACTTC.

The V gene is TRBV28, the J gene TRBJ2-7; D ambiguous. Germline CDR1 reads MDHEN; CDR2 reads SYDVKM. The CDR3 length is 14 residues. V gave up 2 bases and J gave up 0 bases, with 8 bases separating them. CDR3 loop: CASSLADPSYEQYF. CDR3 nucleotide sequence: TGTGCCAGCAGTTTAGCGGATCCCTCCTACGAGCAGTACTTC. The full variable domain, completed using reference TRBV28 and TRBJ2-7, is DVKVTQSSRYLVKRTGEKVFLECVQDMDHENMFWYRQDPGLGLRLIYFSYDVKMKEKGDIPEGYSVSREKKERFSLILESASTNQTSMYLCASSLADPSYEQYFGPGTRLTVT.

V is TRBV5-6 and J is TRBJ2-3; weak D call: TRBD2 (7 bases). The V end lost 2 bases, the J end lost 5 bases, and 12 bases lay between the germline ends. The germline gives CDR1 SGHDT, CDR2 YYEEEE. The CDR3 runs 14 residues. For the CDR3, the DNA is TGTGCCAGCAGCTTAGGGGGGGTTGGAGATACGCAGTATTTT. This gives the protein CASSLGGVGDTQYF.

This clone was observed once. The chain has TRBV18 and TRBJ1-2; D might be TRBD1 (6 bases). Trimming shortened V by 0 bases and J by 0 bases, and 14 bases separated the two germline ends. Germline CDR1 and CDR2: KGHSH and LQKENI. CDR3 length: 17 amino acids. DNA of the CDR3: TGTGCCAGCTCACCACCAGGACAGACCCTAGCTAACTATGGCTACACCTTC. This gives the protein CASSPPGQTLANYGYTF.

V gene TRBV11-2 combines with J gene TRBJ2-7, with 7 bases aligning to TRBD1. The CDR3 covers 13 residues. Germline V gene data show CDR1 as SGHAT and CDR2 as FQNNGV. Unmatched junction bases numbered 2, after V lost 4 bases and J lost 2 bases. The CDR3 protein is CASSSTGAYEQYF. For the CDR3, the DNA is TGTGCCAGCAGCTCTACAGGGGCCTACGAGCAGTACTTC.